This T cell receptor beta chain was identified during a study of control samples from healthy donors and cancer patients. This clone has a handful of counts. V lost 0 bases and J 4 bases, leaving 9 bases between the germline ends. CDR3 length: 14 residues. Germline V lookup: CDR1 LGHNA, CDR2 YNFKEQ. The data were produced by immunoSEQ multiplex PCR, yet TCRdb's version contains in-frame clones alone and is incomplete. The repertoire includes tens of thousands of clones, around 70% of them detected once, and about 15% sits in the top ten. The origin of this receptor is a male donor with melanoma. Sequenced input: formalin-fixed, paraffin-embedded tissue. This chain uses TRBV4-2 with TRBJ2-5, with D hard to call. The CDR3 region is CASSQESKGETQYF. CDR3 DNA: TGTGCCAGCAGCCAAGAATCTAAGGGAGAGACCCAGTACTTC.